These 7 T cell receptor beta chains came from one sample sequenced in a study of regulatory T cells in long-lasting Graves disease. Assembly of TCR beta libraries relied on iRepertoire HTBI primers together with Arm-PCR of CDR3 regions. Each CDR3 protein gets one entry after TCRdb re-called the multiplex PCR reads with MiXCR. The sample carries about 540,000 distinct CDR3 sequences, about 13% recorded once. The time point here: newly diagnosed GD, antithyroid drugs for less than 3 months. After RNA was extracted from PBMCs, the TCR library was made from it. This sample was shared with a second study, whose subject was T cells in Graves' hyperthyroidism and ophthalmopathy.

The sample in question was peripheral blood mononuclear cells (PBMCs), obtained at new diagnosis, from a patient treated with antithyroid drugs. Receptor source: a man aged 25-40 years with Graves disease.

Of note for this clonotype: This clone may be a read error of a much larger clone one base away. The chain links TRBV12-3 or TRBV12-4 to TRBJ2-1; no clear D gene. The CDR3 runs to 15 residues. CDR3 protein: CASSPLNRRNNGQFF. The CDR3 region has the DNA TGTGCCAGCAGTCCGTTAAACCGGCGGAACAATGGGCAGTTCTTC.

The chain carries TRBV19 and TRBJ1-5, with 8 bases identical to TRBD1. The CDR3 has 16 residues. The germline CDR1 and CDR2 sequences are LNHDA and SQIVND (reference sequence). The V segment lost 7 bases and the J segment 3 bases; nucleotides outside the gene matches: 11. The CDR3 sequence is CASITADRVYNQPQHF. Written as DNA, the CDR3 is TGTGCCAGTATTACTGCGGACAGGGTCTACAATCAGCCCCAGCATTTT.

In the case of this clonotype: A read error is possible here, since a much larger clone lies one base away. V and J are TRBV20-1 and TRBJ2-7, with 9 bases fitting TRBD1. The CDR3 length is 13 residues. From germline, CDR1 is DFQATT and CDR2 SNEGSKA (reference sequence). Unmatched junction bases numbered 10, after V lost 6 bases and J lost 7 bases. In DNA form, the CDR3 reads TGCAGTGCCCCGGAACAGGGGGCTCGGGAGCAGTACTTC. It yields the protein CSAPEQGAREQYF.

This clonotype came up a few times. The chain couples TRBV30 to TRBJ1-5; D remains unclear. V lost 5 bases to trimming and J lost 0 bases, with 11 bases between them. The CDR3 consists of 14 residues. Germline assignment: CDR1 GTSNPN and CDR2 SVGIG (reference sequence). CDR3 loop: CAWGGSYSNQPQHF. The CDR3 bases are TGTGCCTGGGGCGGATCTTATAGCAATCAGCCCCAGCATTTT.

This clonotype was found many times. The V and J genes are TRBV27 and TRBJ2-3; 8 positions agree with TRBD2. J lost 6 bases, V lost 8 bases, and 13 bases had no gene match. This CDR3 comprises 15 residues. Germline CDR1 and CDR2: MNHEY and SMNVEV (reference sequence). The CDR3 DNA follows: TGTGCCAGCGGGGCAATAGCGGGATCAAGGGATACGCAGTATTTT. Protein: CASGAIAGSRDTQYF.

This clonotype appeared many times. The chain recombines TRBV27 with TRBJ2-3; no clear D gene. Germline CDR1 is MNHEY and CDR2 is SMNVEV (reference sequence). V lost 2 bases and J 5 bases, leaving 14 bases between the germline ends. CDR3 length equals 15 residues. CDR3 protein: CASSLGFWIEDTQYF. CDR3 coding DNA: TGTGCCAGCAGTTTAGGGTTCTGGATTGAAGATACGCAGTATTTT.

This clonotype was counted at least ten times. The chain has TRBV20-1 and TRBJ2-5; 8 nucleotides line up with TRBD2. V dropped 6 bases and J dropped 4; count of bases not matched to a gene: 13. Germline V gene lookup returns CDR1 DFQATT and CDR2 SNEGSKA (reference sequence). The CDR3 extends over 15 amino acids. The CDR3 reads CSAPRPGTSGETQYF. CDR3 DNA: TGCAGTGCGCCCAGACCCGGGACTAGTGGAGAGACCCAGTACTTC.